Presented here are 24 T cell receptor beta chains from one specimen sequenced in a study of CD8 T cells in ankylosing spondylitis. TCRdb passed the 5' RACE reads through MiXCR, listing each CDR3 protein once. This sample has fewer than 250,000 distinct CDR3 sequences, with roughly a tenth found just once. Specimen: blood, either unsorted or a sorted T cell fraction (not recorded which). The receptors originated from a male donor with ankylosing spondylitis or in good health (not recorded which).

This clonotype was seen at least ten times. J is TRBJ2-5 and V is TRBV27, with a possible D match to TRBD1 (5 bases). CDR3 length: 16 residues. V was trimmed by 2 bases and J by 2 bases, leaving 15 bases between them. Germline CDR1 reads MNHEY; CDR2 reads SMNVEV (reference sequence). The DNA of the CDR3 is TGTGCCAGCAGTTTACGGTCAACAGGCGGACAAGAGACCCAGTACTTC. Its translation: CASSLRSTGGQETQYF.

With regard to this clonotype: Just one base apart from a much larger clone, this may be a read error. The gene calls are TRBV5-8 and TRBJ2-7; TRBD2 might be the D (6 bases). CDR3 length: 15 residues. V was trimmed by 1 base and J by 0 bases, leaving 11 bases between them. CDR1 and CDR2 (germline): SGHTS, YDEGEE. CDR3 residues: CASSLCGTYSYEQYF. In DNA, the CDR3 is TGTGCCAGCAGCTTGTGCGGGACCTACTCCTACGAGCAGTACTTC. The complete variable domain, with remaining parts taken from reference TRBV5-8 and TRBJ2-7, reads EAGVTQSPTHLIKTRGQQATLRCSPISGHTSVYWYQQALGLGLQFLLWYDEGEERNRGNFPPRFSGRQFPNYSSELNVNALELEDSALYLCASSLCGTYSYEQYFGPGTRLTVT.

This clonotype was seen many times. The chain has TRBV15 and TRBJ1-2; D not certain. The V end was cut by 0 bases, the J end by 4 bases, with 18 bases between. The germline V gene has CDR1 LNHNV and CDR2 YYDKDF (reference sequence). This CDR3 has 17 amino acids. CDR3 coding DNA: TGTGCCACCAGCAGAGATCGAATCGGTACGTCCGTCTATGGCTACACCTTC. Translating it yields CATSRDRIGTSVYGYTF.

This clonotype was counted many times. V and J are TRBV3-1 and TRBJ1-6; possible D gene TRBD1, 5 bases. The CDR3 runs 15 residues. Germline loops: CDR1 LGHDT, CDR2 YNNKEL (reference sequence). Trimming took off 4 bases at V and 9 bases at J, with 16 bases between the two ends. In nucleotides, the CDR3 is TGTGCCAGCAGCCTTCGGGACCGCAGATCTTCACCCCTCCACTTT. It translates to CASSLRDRRSSPLHF. Full variable domain (remainder filled in from reference TRBV3-1 and TRBJ1-6): DTAVSQTPKYLVTQMGNDKSIKCEQNLGHDTMYWYKQDSKKFLKIMFSYNNKELIINETVPNRFSPKSPDKAHLNLHINSLELGDSAVYFCASSLRDRRSSPLHFGNGTRLTVT.

This clonotype was observed many times. The genes are TRBV3-1 and TRBJ2-1, with no clear D. The CDR3 covers 13 residues. Trimming took off 0 bases at V and 7 bases at J, with 7 bases between the two ends. Germline CDR1 is LGHDT and CDR2 is YNNKEL (reference sequence). The CDR3 nucleotides are TGTGCCAGCAGCCAAGATATAGATAATGAGCAGTTCTTC. It codes for CASSQDIDNEQFF.

In this sample, this clonotype turned up many times. The V gene is TRBV3-1, the J gene TRBJ1-2, with D perhaps TRBD1 (6 bases). Germline lookup yields CDR1 LGHDT and CDR2 YNNKEL (reference sequence). Deletions cut 5 bases from V and 5 bases from J, with 18 bases between. The CDR3 totals 15 residues. CDR3 coding DNA: TGTGCCAGCAGCTCATCGTGGGGGGCGCATTATGGCTACACCTTC. This sequence encodes CASSSSWGAHYGYTF.

The chain has TRBV12-3 or TRBV12-4 and TRBJ1-1; D might be TRBD1 (6 bases). This CDR3 comprises 14 residues. V was shortened by 5 bases and J by 1 base, with 11 bases between the two germline ends. CDR3 sequence: CASSKLGGNTEAFF. CDR3 nucleotide sequence: TGTGCCAGCAGTAAGTTAGGGGGGAACACTGAAGCTTTCTTT.

This clonotype was counted ten times or more. The chain is built from TRBV5-6 and TRBJ2-1; the D is unclear. CDR3 size: 13 residues. Trimming left V 5 bases short and J 0 bases short, with 6 bases between. Germline V gene sequence: CDR1 SGHDT, CDR2 YYEEEE. CDR3 sequence reads: CASSTDSYNEQFF. The CDR3 DNA reads as TGTGCCAGCAGTACCGACTCCTACAATGAGCAGTTCTTC.

The chain recombines TRBV30 with TRBJ2-5, with 10 nucleotides matching TRBD1. Losses at the gene ends were 6 bases for V and 5 bases for J; bases not matched to a gene: 12. Germline loops: CDR1 GTSNPN, CDR2 SVGIG (reference sequence). This CDR3 comprises 15 residues. The CDR3 reads CACTPPGQGLETQYF. CDR3 coding DNA: TGTGCCTGTACACCTCCGGGACAGGGGCTGGAGACCCAGTACTTC. Combining the CDR3 with reference TRBV30 and TRBJ2-5 gives the whole variable domain SQTIHQWPATLVQPVGSPLSLECTVEGTSNPNLYWYRQAAGRGLQLLFYSVGIGQISSEVPQNLSASRPQDRQFILSSKKLLLSDSGFYLCACTPPGQGLETQYFGPGTRLLVL.

This clonotype came up many times. V gene TRBV20-1 combines with J gene TRBJ2-1; 7 bases line up with TRBD2. This CDR3 is built from 15 residues. Per the germline V gene, CDR1 is DFQATT and CDR2 is SNEGSKA (reference sequence). The trim removed 3 bases at V and 3 bases at J, leaving 8 bases unmatched. The CDR3 DNA follows: TGCAGTGCTAGCGTAACGGGAGGCCACTACAATGAGCAGTTCTTC. It encodes CSASVTGGHYNEQFF.

This clonotype showed up just once. This chain links TRBV5-6 with TRBJ2-7; possibly TRBD1 or TRBD2 for D (5 bases each). The CDR3 sequence is 13 residues long. Per the germline V gene, CDR1 is SGHDT and CDR2 is YYEEEE. V lost 7 bases and J lost 9, with 20 bases in between. This CDR3 is CASGPGLPGGQYF. The CDR3 coding sequence is TGTGCCAGCGGCCCCGGGCTCCCTGGGGGGCAGTACTTC.

This clonotype showed up many times. The chain carries TRBV11-2 and TRBJ2-7; D remains unclear. V was trimmed by 0 bases and J by 7 bases, leaving 4 bases between them. Germline CDR1 is SGHAT and CDR2 is FQNNGV. CDR3 length: 11 residues. The CDR3 bases are TGTGCCAGCAGCTTAGATTTAGAGCAGTACTTC. It translates to CASSLDLEQYF.

There are many counts of this clonotype. This rearrangement joins TRBV9 to TRBJ1-3; no definite D call. The CDR3 sequence is 15 residues long. Looked up from germline, CDR1 is SGDLS and CDR2 is YYNGEE. V lost 4 bases and J 2 bases, leaving 13 bases between the germline ends. In DNA form, the CDR3 reads TGTGCCAGCAGCTCGACGGGCTCCCCTGGAAACACCATATATTTT. Translation gives CASSSTGSPGNTIYF.

The sample holds many counts of this clonotype. The chain links TRBV9 to TRBJ2-1; 10 positions agree with TRBD2. Germline CDR1 and CDR2: SGDLS and YYNGEE. V gave up 0 bases and J gave up 10 bases; unmatched junction bases: 1. The CDR3 is 13 amino acids. The CDR3 region has the DNA TGTGCCAGCAGCGTAGGACTAGCGGGCGAGCAGTTCTTC. Protein product: CASSVGLAGEQFF.

This clonotype was recorded a few times. This chain joins TRBV11-2 and TRBJ2-1, with 7 bases fitting TRBD2. The CDR3 runs 19 residues. Germline-derived CDR1 and CDR2 are SGHAT and FQNNGV. V shed 3 bases, J shed 0 bases, and the junction held 14 bases outside the gene matches. For the CDR3, the DNA is TGTGCCAGCAGCTTTAGAGGACTAGAGTCCTCTTTCTCCTACAATGAGCAGTTCTTC. Translating it yields CASSFRGLESSFSYNEQFF.

This clonotype was counted ten times or more. This chain links TRBV27 with TRBJ1-5; D ambiguous. Between the trimmed V and J ends, which lost 5 bases and 1 base, there was a span of 6 bases. CDR3 length: 13 amino acids. Germline V gives CDR1 MNHEY, CDR2 SMNVEV (reference sequence). Here the CDR3 reads CASSPKSNQPQHF. In DNA form, the CDR3 reads TGTGCCAGCAGTCCCAAAAGCAATCAGCCCCAGCATTTT.

This clonotype was observed many times. The J gene is TRBJ2-5, the V gene TRBV5-6; D may be TRBD1 (5 bases). CDR1 and CDR2 from the germline V gene are SGHDT and YYEEEE. The CDR3 extends over 14 amino acids. V lost 1 base to trimming and J lost 3 bases, with 10 bases between them. DNA for the CDR3: TGTGCCAGCAGCTTGAAGACAGCAGAAGAGACCCAGTACTTC. The encoded protein is CASSLKTAEETQYF. Together with reference TRBV5-6 and TRBJ2-5, the CDR3 gives the full variable domain: DAGVTQSPTHLIKTRGQQVTLRCSPKSGHDTVSWYQQALGQGPQFIFQYYEEEERQRGNFPDRFSGHQFPNYSSELNVNALLLGDSALYLCASSLKTAEETQYFGPGTRLLVL.

At least ten counts were recorded for this clonotype. This chain connects TRBV2 to TRBJ2-7; 10 nucleotides align to TRBD2. Germline lookup yields CDR1 SNHLY and CDR2 FYNNEI. Trimming took 6 bases from V and 6 from J; bases not matched to a gene: 2. This CDR3 is 12 amino acids long. Written as DNA, the CDR3 is TGTGCCAGCAGGGGACTAGCGAGCGAGCAGTACTTC. This codes for CASRGLASEQYF.

The rearrangement joins TRBV7-9 to TRBJ2-1, with D possibly being TRBD1 or TRBD2 (6 bases each). Looked up from germline, CDR1 is SEHNR and CDR2 is FQNEAQ (reference sequence). The CDR3 extends over 15 amino acids. V shed 1 base and J shed 6 bases, with 13 bases lying between them. In DNA, the CDR3 is TGTGCCAGCAGCTTAGGGGGGGCCAAGGGCAATGAGCAGTTCTTC. Encoded protein: CASSLGGAKGNEQFF.

This clonotype appeared many times. J is TRBJ2-7 and V is TRBV5-1, with a possible D match to TRBD2 (5 bases). Trimming cost V 4 bases and J 3 bases, with 8 bases left between them. CDR1 and CDR2 (germline): SGHRS, YFSETQ. The CDR3 has 12 amino acids. This chain's CDR3 is CASSAGNYEQYF. The CDR3, as DNA: TGCGCCAGCAGCGCGGGCAACTACGAGCAGTACTTC.

This clonotype was seen ten or more times. The chain carries TRBV27 and TRBJ1-2; 9 bases map to TRBD1. The CDR3 contains 15 residues. The ends lost 4 bases at V and 1 base at J; junction bases unmatched: 4. CDR1 and CDR2 (germline): MNHEY, SMNVEV (reference sequence). The CDR3 DNA follows: TGTGCCAGCAGTTCCGGGACAGGGATTAACTATGGCTACACCTTC. As protein: CASSSGTGINYGYTF.

This clonotype has just a few counts. This may be a read error, as it is one base from a much larger clone. The chain joins TRBV12-3 or TRBV12-4 to TRBJ2-7, with a possible D match to TRBD2 (7 bases). The CDR3 extends over 14 amino acids. V was trimmed by 8 bases and J by 5 bases, leaving 19 bases between them. CDR3 sequence reads: CASGVVGGGNEQYF. Written as DNA, the CDR3 is TGTGCCAGCGGTGTTGTGGGCGGGGGCAACGAGCAGTACTTC.

This clonotype was found many times. The chain uses TRBV5-1 and TRBJ1-1; perhaps TRBD1 as D (6 bases). The CDR3 extends over 13 amino acids. The ends were cut back, 4 bases at V and 3 bases at J, with 10 bases in the middle. The V gene's germline CDR1 is SGHRS and CDR2 YFSETQ. Here the CDR3 DNA reads TGCGCCAGCAGCCCGGAGGGGGACACTGAAGCTTTCTTT. Protein sequence: CASSPEGDTEAFF. The full variable domain, with the rest looked up from reference TRBV5-1 and TRBJ1-1, is KAGVTQTPRYLIKTRGQQVTLSCSPISGHRSVSWYQQTPGQGLQFLFEYFSETQRNKGNFPGRFSGRQFSNSRSEMNVSTLELGDSALYLCASSPEGDTEAFFGQGTRLTVV.

At least ten counts were recorded for this clonotype. This sequence joins TRBV4-2 and TRBJ2-7, with 7 bases identical to TRBD1. CDR3 length: 17 amino acids. With V trimmed by 0 bases and J by 1 base, 9 bases remained unmatched. Germline lookup yields CDR1 LGHNA and CDR2 YNFKEQ. The CDR3 reads CASSQDRTGRTSYEQYF. The CDR3, as DNA: TGTGCCAGCAGCCAAGATAGGACAGGACGTACATCCTACGAGCAGTACTTC.